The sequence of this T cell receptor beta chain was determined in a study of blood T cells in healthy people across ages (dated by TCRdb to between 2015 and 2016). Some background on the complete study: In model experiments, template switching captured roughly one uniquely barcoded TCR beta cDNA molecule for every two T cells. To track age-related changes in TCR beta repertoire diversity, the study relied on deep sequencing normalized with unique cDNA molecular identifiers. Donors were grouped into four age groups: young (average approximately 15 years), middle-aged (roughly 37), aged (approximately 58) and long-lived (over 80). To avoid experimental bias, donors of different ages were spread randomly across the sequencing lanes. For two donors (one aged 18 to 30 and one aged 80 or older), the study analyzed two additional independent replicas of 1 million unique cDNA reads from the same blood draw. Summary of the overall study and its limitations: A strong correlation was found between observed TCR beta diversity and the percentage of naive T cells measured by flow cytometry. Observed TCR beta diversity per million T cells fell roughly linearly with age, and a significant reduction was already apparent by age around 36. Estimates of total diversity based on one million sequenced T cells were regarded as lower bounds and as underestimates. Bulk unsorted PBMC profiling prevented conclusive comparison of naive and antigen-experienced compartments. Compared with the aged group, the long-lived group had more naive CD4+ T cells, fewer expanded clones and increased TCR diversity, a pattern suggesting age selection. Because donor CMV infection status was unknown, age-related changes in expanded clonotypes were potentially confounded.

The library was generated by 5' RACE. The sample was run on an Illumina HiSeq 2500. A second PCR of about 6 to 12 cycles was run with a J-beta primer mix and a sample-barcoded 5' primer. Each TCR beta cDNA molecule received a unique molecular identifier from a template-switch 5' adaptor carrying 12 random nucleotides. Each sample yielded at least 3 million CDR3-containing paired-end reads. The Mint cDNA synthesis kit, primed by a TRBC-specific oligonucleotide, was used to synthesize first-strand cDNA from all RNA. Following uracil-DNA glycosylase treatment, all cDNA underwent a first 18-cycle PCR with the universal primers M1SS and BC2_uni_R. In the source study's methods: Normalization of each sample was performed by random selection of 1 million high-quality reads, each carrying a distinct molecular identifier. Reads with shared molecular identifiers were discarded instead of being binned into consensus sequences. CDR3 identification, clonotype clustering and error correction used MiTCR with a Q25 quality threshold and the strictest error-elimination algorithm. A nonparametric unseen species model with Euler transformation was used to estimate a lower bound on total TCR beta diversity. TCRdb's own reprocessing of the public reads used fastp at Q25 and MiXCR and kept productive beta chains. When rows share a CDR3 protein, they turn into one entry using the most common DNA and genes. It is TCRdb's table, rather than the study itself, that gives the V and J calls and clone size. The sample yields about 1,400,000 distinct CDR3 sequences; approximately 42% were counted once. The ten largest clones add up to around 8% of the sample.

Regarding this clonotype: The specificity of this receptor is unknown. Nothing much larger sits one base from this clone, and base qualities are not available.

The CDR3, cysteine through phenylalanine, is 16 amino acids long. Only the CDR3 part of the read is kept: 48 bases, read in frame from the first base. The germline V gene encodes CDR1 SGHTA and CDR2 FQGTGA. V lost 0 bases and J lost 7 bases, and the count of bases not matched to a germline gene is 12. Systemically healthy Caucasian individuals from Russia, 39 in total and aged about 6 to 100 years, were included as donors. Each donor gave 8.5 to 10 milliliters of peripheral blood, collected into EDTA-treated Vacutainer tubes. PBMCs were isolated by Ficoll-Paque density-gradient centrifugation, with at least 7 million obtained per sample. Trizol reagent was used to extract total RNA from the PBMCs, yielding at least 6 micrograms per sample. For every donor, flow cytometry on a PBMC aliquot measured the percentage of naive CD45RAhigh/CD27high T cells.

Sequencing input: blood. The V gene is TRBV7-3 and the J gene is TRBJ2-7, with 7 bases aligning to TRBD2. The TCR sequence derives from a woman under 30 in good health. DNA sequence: TGTGCCAGCAGCTTAACCAGCGGGGAGTGGGTCAATGAGCAGTACTTC. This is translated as CASSLTSGEWVNEQYF.